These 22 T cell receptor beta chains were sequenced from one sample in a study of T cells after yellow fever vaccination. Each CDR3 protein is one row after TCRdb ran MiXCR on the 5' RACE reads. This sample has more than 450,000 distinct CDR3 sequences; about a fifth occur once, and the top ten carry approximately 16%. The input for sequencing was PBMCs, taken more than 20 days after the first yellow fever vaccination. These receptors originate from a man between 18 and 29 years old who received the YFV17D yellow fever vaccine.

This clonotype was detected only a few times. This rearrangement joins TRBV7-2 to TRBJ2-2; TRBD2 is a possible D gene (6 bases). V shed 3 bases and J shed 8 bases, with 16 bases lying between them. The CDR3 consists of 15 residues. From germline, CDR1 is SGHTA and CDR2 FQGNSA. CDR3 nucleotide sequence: TGTGCCAGCAGCTTCGGTAGCGGAGAACAAGGGGAGCTGTTTTTT. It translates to CASSFGSGEQGELFF.

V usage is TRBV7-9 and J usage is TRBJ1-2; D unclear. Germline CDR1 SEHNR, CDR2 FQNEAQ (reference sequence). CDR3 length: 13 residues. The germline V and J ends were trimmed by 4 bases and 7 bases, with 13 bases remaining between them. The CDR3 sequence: CASSSFSLGGYTF. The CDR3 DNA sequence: TGTGCCAGCAGCTCCTTTAGCTTAGGTGGCTACACCTTC. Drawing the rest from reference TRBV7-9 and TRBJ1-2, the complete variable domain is DTGVSQNPRHKITKRGQNVTFRCDPISEHNRLYWYRQTLGQGPEFLTYFQNEAQLEKSRLLSDRFSAERPKGSFSTLEIQRTEQGDSAMYLCASSSFSLGGYTFGSGTRLTVV.

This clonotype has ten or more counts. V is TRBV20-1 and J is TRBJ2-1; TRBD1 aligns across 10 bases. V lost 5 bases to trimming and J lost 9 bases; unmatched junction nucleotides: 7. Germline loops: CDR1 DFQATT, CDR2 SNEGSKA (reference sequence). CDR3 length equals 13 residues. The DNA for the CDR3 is TGCAGTGCTTACGACAGGGGGCTCGGTGAGCAGTTCTTC. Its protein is CSAYDRGLGEQFF.

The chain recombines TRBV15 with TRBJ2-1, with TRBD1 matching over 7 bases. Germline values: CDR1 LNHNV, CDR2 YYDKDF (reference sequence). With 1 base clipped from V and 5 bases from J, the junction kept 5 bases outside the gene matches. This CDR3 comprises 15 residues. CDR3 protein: CATSRGGGRDNEQFF. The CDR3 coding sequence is TGTGCCACCAGCAGAGGAGGGGGCAGGGACAATGAGCAGTTCTTC.

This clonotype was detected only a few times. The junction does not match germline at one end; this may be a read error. This CDR3 reads CASSARGAYNEQFF. Here the CDR3 DNA reads TGTGCTAGCAGTGCGCGGGGGGCTTACAATGAGCAGTTCTTC. V is TRBV6-4 and J is TRBJ2-1, with TRBD2 matching 8 bases. The CDR3 contains 14 residues. Germline CDR1 and CDR2: MRHNA and SNTAGT.

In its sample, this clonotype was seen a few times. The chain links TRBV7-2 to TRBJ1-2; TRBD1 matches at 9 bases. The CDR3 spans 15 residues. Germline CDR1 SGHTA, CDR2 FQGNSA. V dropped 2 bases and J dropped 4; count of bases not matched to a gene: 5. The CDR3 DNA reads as TGTGCCAGCAGCTTACTCGGGACAGGGATCTATGGCTACACCTTC. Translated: CASSLLGTGIYGYTF.

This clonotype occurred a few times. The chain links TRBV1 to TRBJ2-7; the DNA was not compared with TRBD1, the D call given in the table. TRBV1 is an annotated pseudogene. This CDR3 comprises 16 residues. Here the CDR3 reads CTSSQDKPGAFYEQYV. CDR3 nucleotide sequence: TGCACCAGCAGCCAAGATAAACCAGGGGCATTCTACGAGCAGTACGTC.

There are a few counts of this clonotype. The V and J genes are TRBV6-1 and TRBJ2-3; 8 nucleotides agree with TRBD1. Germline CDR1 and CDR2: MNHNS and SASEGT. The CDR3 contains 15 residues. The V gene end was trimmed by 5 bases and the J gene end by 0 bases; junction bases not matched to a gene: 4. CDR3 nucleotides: TGTGCCAGCAGTACAGGGGACAGGAGCACAGATACGCAGTATTTT. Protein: CASSTGDRSTDTQYF.

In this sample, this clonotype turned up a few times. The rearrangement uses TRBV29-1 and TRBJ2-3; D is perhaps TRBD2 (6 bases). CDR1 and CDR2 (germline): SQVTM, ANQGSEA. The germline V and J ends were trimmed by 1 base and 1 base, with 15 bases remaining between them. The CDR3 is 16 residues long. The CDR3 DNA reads TGCAGCGTTGAAGGGCTTGGCGGGGCCCGCACAGATACGCAGTATTTT. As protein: CSVEGLGGARTDTQYF.

CDR3 in DNA: TGTGCCAGCAGCTTAACCGCGGCCACAGATACGCAGTATTTT. It encodes CASSLTAATDTQYF. V and J are TRBV7-2 and TRBJ2-3; no reliable D call. V gave up 2 bases and J gave up 2 bases, with 8 bases separating them. The CDR3 is 14 residues long. The germline V gene has CDR1 SGHTA and CDR2 FQGNSA.

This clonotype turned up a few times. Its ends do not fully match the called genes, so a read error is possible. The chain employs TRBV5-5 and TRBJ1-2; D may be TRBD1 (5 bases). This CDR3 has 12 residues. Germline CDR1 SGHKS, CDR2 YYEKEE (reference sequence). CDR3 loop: CATSPRGTGYTF. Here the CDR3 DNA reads TGTGCCACCAGCCCGCGGGGCACGGGCTACACCTTC.

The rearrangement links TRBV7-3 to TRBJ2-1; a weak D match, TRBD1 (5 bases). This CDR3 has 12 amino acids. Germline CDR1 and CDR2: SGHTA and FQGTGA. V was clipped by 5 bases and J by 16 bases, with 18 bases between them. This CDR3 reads CASSPRTGHLFF. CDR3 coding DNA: TGTGCCAGCAGCCCCCGAACAGGACATCTATTCTTC.

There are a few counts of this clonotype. As DNA, the CDR3 is TGTGCTAGTGGCCCGCCCCGGGGGAAGGGGTTCTCCTACAATGAGCAGTTCTTC. This encodes CASGPPRGKGFSYNEQFF. The chain combines TRBV12-5 with TRBJ2-1, with D possibly matching TRBD2 (6 bases). The V gene lost 6 bases and the J gene lost 0 bases, with 21 bases spanning the gap. The CDR3 loop spans 18 amino acids. Germline CDR1 is LGHNT and CDR2 is FRNRAP.

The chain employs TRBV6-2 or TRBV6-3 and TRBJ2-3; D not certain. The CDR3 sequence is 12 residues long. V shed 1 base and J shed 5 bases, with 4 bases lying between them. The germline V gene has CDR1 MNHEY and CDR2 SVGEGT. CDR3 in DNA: TGTGCCAGCAGTTACTTGGGAGATACGCAGTATTTT. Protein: CASSYLGDTQYF.

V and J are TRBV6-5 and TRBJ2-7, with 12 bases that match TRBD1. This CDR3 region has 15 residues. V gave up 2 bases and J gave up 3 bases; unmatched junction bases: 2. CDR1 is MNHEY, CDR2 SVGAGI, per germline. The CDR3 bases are TGTGCCAGCAGTTACGGGACAGGGGGCATCTACGAGCAGTACTTC. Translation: CASSYGTGGIYEQYF.

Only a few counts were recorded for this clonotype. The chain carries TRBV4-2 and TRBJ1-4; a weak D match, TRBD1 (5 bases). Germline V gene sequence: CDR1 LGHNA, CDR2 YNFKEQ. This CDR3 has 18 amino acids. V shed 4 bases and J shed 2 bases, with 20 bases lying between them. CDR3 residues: CASSPIRGRAPTNEKLFF. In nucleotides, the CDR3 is TGTGCCAGCAGCCCCATTCGTGGCAGGGCCCCGACTAATGAAAAACTGTTTTTT.

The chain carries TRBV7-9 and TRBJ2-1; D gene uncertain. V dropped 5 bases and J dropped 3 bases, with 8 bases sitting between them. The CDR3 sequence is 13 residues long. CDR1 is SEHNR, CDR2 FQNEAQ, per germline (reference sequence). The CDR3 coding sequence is TGTGCCAGCAGCGCGGCCGGCTACAATGAGCAGTTCTTC. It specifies CASSAAGYNEQFF.

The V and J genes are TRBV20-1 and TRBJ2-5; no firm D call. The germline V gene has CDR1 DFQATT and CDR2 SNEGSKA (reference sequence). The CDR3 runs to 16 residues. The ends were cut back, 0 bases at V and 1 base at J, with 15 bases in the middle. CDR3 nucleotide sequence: TGCAGTGCTAGAGATTTCCGCGACCCATCCCAAGAGACCCAGTACTTC. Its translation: CSARDFRDPSQETQYF.

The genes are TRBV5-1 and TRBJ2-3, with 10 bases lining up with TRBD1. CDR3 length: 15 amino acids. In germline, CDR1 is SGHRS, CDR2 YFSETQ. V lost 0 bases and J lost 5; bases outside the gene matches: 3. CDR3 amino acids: CASSLEDRGVDTQYF. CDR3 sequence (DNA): TGCGCCAGCAGCTTGGAGGACAGGGGGGTAGATACGCAGTATTTT.

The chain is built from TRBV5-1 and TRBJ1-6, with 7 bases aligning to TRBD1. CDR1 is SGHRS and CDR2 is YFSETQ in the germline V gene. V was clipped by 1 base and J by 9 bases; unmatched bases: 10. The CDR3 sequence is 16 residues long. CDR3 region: CASSLLRTGSGSPLHF. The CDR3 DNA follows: TGCGCCAGCAGCTTGTTAAGGACAGGCTCGGGTTCACCCCTCCACTTT.

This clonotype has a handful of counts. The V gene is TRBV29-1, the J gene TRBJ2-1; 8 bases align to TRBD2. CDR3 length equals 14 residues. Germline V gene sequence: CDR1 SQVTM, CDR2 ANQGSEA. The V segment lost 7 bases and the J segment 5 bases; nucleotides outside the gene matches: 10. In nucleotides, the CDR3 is TGCAGCGCCCCGGGGAGCGGGGGCAACAATGAGCAGTTCTTC. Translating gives CSAPGSGGNNEQFF.

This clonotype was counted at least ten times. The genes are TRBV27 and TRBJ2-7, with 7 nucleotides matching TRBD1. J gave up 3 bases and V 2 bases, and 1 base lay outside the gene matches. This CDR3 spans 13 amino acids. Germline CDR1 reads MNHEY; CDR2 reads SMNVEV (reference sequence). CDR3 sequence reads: CASSLTGDYEQYF. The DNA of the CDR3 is TGTGCCAGCAGTTTAACAGGGGACTACGAGCAGTACTTC.